The present entry profiles one T cell receptor (beta chain) with its context. Antigen specificity is unknown. TCRdb keeps only in-frame clones here, not all; method: immunoSEQ multiplex PCR. The sample contains 80,000 to 95,000 clones, around nine tenths of which appear only once. These data belong to a study of T cell responses to AZD1222 COVID-19 vaccine. Study findings and constraints: Spike-specific TCRs gained breadth and depth after people received two AZD1222 doses. Spike was spanned by vaccine-associated CD4 TCRs, with dominance at 160-218 and 743-854. Donors were largely white British and mainly female; clonal diversity was possibly underestimated.

Germline CDR1 reads LNHDA; CDR2 reads SQIVND (reference sequence). Trimming removed 7 bases from V and 5 bases from J, with 17 bases in between. The CDR3 extends over 14 amino acids. This clonotype was sampled from an adult in good health. Sequenced here: peripheral blood, sampled on day 0 of MenACWY control vaccination. The chain is built from TRBV19 and TRBJ1-1, with D perhaps matching TRBD1 (5 bases). The CDR3 DNA follows: TGTGCCAGTATCCCAGGAGCAGGGAGGACTGAAGCTTTCTTT. Translation gives CASIPGAGRTEAFF. Complete variable domain (other parts from reference TRBV19 and TRBJ1-1): DGGITQSPKYLFRKEGQNVTLSCEQNLNHDAMYWYRQDPGQGLRLIYYSQIVNDFQKGDIAEGYSVSREKKESFPLTVTSAQKNPTAFYLCASIPGAGRTEAFFGQGTRLTVV.